This is a list of T cell receptor beta chains from one sample in a study of blood T cell repertoires in COVID-19. The repertoire was sequenced with immunoSEQ multiplex PCR; TCRdb's copy has only in-frame clones and lacks some. The profile covers roughly 380,000 clones, with 75% to 90% appearing a single time and approximately 1.5% taken by the ten largest. The sequencing input was peripheral blood. The receptor source for this set is a middle-aged woman with COVID-19, enrolled during active disease. Both conserved end residues are part of each CDR3. Each record gives: J gene, clone size, V gene, D gene, CDR3 DNA, CDR3 protein. A D gene is named only where the DNA matches it firmly. Part of the rows lack a size; the others show once, few, many or a class for expanded clones.

>TRBJ1-3|.|TRBV6-2/TRBV6-3|.
TGTGCCAGCAGTACACCATCAGGCTCTGGAAACACCATATATTTT
CASSTPSGSGNTIYF
>TRBJ2-2|.|TRBV6-4|TRBD2
TGTGCCAGCAGTGGACTAGCGGGGGGCCACGGGGAGCTGTTTTTT
CASSGLAGGHGELFF
>TRBJ2-1|.|TRBV12-3/TRBV12-4|.
TGTGCCAGCGCCCGGAGGGGCGAGCAGTTCTTC
CASARRGEQFF
>TRBJ2-7|.|TRBV5-1|.
TGCGCCAGCAGCTTCTTTTCAGGTTCCTACGAGCAGTACTTC
CASSFFSGSYEQYF
>TRBJ2-3|.|TRBV7-9|TRBD2
TGTGCCAGCAGCTTAGGCCCAGCGGGGAGCACAGATACGCAGTATTTT
CASSLGPAGSTDTQYF
>TRBJ1-1|.|TRBV6-5|TRBD1
TGTGCCAGCAGAGACCGTCCCGACAGGGCCCTCCGAGCTTTCTTT
CASRDRPDRALRAFF
>TRBJ2-5|.|TRBV7-2|.
TGTGCCAGCAGCTTACAACAGGGTGGCGAGACCCAGTACTTC
CASSLQQGGETQYF
>TRBJ1-1|.|TRBV24-1|.
TGTGCCACCAGGGGGCGAGGGAACACTGAAGCTTTCTTT
CATRGRGNTEAFF
>TRBJ1-2|.|TRBV9|.
TGTGCCAGCAGCGTAGAAGGGGCAGGGCATGGCTACACCTTC
CASSVEGAGHGYTF
>TRBJ1-1|.|TRBV13|.
TGTGCCAGCAGCAAAAGAGTAGGGGTTCGAAAGGACACTGAAGCTTTCTTT
CASSKRVGVRKDTEAFF
>TRBJ1-4|.|TRBV4-3|.
TGCGCCAGCAGCCCCACGGGACATCCGAATGAAAAACTGTTTTTT
CASSPTGHPNEKLFF
>TRBJ2-7|.|TRBV7-2|TRBD2
TGTGCCAGCAGCCCTCGGGGGGGCTTAAGCTCCTACGAGCAGTACTTC
CASSPRGGLSSYEQYF
>TRBJ1-5|.|TRBV6-2/TRBV6-3|.
TGTGCCAGCAGTTACCGGTATCCTCCGCCAGGGCATTATAGCAATCAGCCCCAGCATTTT
CASSYRYPPPGHYSNQPQHF
>TRBJ1-5|.|TRBV6-2/TRBV6-3|.
TGTGCCAGCAGTTACGGGCAGGTAGGATTTCAGCCCCAGCATTTT
CASSYGQVGFQPQHF
>TRBJ2-5|.|TRBV11-3|TRBD1
TGTGCCAGCAGCCGGGGGTACCGGGACAGGGTCGAAGAGACCCAGTACTTC
CASSRGYRDRVEETQYF
>TRBJ1-2|.|TRBV27|TRBD1
TGTGCCAGCAGATTCTCAGGGGGCCAGGGTACTAACTATGGCTACACCTTC
CASRFSGGQGTNYGYTF
>TRBJ1-5|.|TRBV19|TRBD1
TGTGCCAGTACCCAGGACAGGGGCAATCAGCCCCAGCATTTT
CASTQDRGNQPQHF
>TRBJ1-1|.|TRBV2|TRBD1
TGTGCCAGCAGGGGACAGGCCAACACTGAAGCTTTCTTT
CASRGQANTEAFF
>TRBJ1-1|.|TRBV6-1|TRBD1
TGTGCCAGCAGTGAGGGGACAGGGGTTTTGTACACTGAAGCTTTCTTT
CASSEGTGVLYTEAFF
>TRBJ1-2|.|TRBV25-1|.
TGTGCCAGCAGTGAGGGCGTTGGGGCAGTAAGTGGCTACACCTTC
CASSEGVGAVSGYTF
>TRBJ2-6|.|TRBV7-8|.
TGTGCCAGCAGCTTAGGAGGGACTGGGGCCAACGTCCTGACTTTC
CASSLGGTGANVLTF
>TRBJ2-7|few|TRBV6-2/TRBV6-3|.
TGTGCCAGCAGCTATGGACAGACATCCTACGAGCAGTACTTC
CASSYGQTSYEQYF
>TRBJ1-1|.|TRBV9|.
TGTGCCAGCAGCGTTTCAGGCACTGAAGCTTTCTTT
CASSVSGTEAFF
>TRBJ2-4|.|TRBV28|.
TGTGCCAGCAGGGGGGGGCTGGACGGCAACATTCAGTACTTC
CASRGGLDGNIQYF
>TRBJ1-2|.|TRBV6-2/TRBV6-3|TRBD1
TGTGCCAGCAGTTCCTTGACAGGGGGGGACTATGGCTACACCTTC
CASSSLTGGDYGYTF
>TRBJ2-4|.|TRBV28|.
TGTGCCAGCAGTTTAGACGGGACATACGGGGGGCTAGCCAAAAACATTCAGTACTTC
CASSLDGTYGGLAKNIQYF
>TRBJ1-6|few|TRBV7-8|.
TGTGCCAGCAGCAGTACCAGTACCCCCCTCCACTTT
CASSSTSTPLHF
>TRBJ2-1|.|TRBV10-3|.
TGTGCCATCAGGCTACTAGAGGGGGTCGGTGAGCAGTTCTTC
CAIRLLEGVGEQFF
>TRBJ2-1|.|TRBV6-2/TRBV6-3|.
TGTGCCAGCAGTTCACCCGGGTCTATCAAGTTCTTC
CASSSPGSIKFF
>TRBJ1-1|.|TRBV15|.
TGTGCCACCAGCAGTACTGAGAGGTGGAACACTGAAGCTTTCTTT
CATSSTERWNTEAFF
>TRBJ1-1|.|TRBV19|.
TGTGCCAGTAGTATAGTGGCCGTGAACACTGAAGCTTTCTTT
CASSIVAVNTEAFF
>TRBJ2-5|.|TRBV4-1|TRBD2
TGCGCCAGCAGCCAAGCGTTACTGTTAGCGGGGGCTCAAGAGACCCAGTACTTC
CASSQALLLAGAQETQYF
>TRBJ1-3|.|TRBV7-2|.
TGTGCCAGCAGCTTAGCGAGTGGAAACACCATATATTTT
CASSLASGNTIYF
>TRBJ2-1|once|TRBV9|.
TGTGCCAGCAGCGTATCCGACCCCGGGACAACTTACAATGAGCAGTTCTTC
CASSVSDPGTTYNEQFF
>TRBJ1-6|.|TRBV3-1/TRBV3-2|TRBD1
TGTGCCAGCAGCCAGACAAGGACAGGCGCGGGTTCACCCCTCCACTTT
CASSQTRTGAGSPLHF
>TRBJ2-2|.|TRBV5-4|.
TGTGCCAGCAGATCGGACTATCTGCCCGGGGAGCTGTTTTTT
CASRSDYLPGELFF
>TRBJ2-7|.|TRBV11-2|.
TGTGCCAGCAGCGTGGGTTGGGGGGGGCCCTACGAGCAGTACTTC
CASSVGWGGPYEQYF
>TRBJ2-3|.|TRBV5-1|.
TGCGCCAGCAGCTTCGGGACTAGCACAGATACGCAGTATTTT
CASSFGTSTDTQYF
>TRBJ1-5|.|TRBV11-2|.
TGTGCCAGCAGCTTAGTCGGGACATGGGGTCAGCCCCAGCATTTT
CASSLVGTWGQPQHF
>TRBJ2-3|.|TRBV5-1|TRBD2
TGCGCCAGCAGCCCGGGACTAGCGGGAGATACGCAGTATTTT
CASSPGLAGDTQYF
>TRBJ2-7|.|TRBV5-8|TRBD1
TGTGCCAGCAGTTTCGGACAGGGGGCGTCCTACGAGCAGTACTTC
CASSFGQGASYEQYF
>TRBJ2-2|.|TRBV27|TRBD1
TGTGCCAGCAGTTCCCGACAGGGGACGAACACCGGGGAGCTGTTTTTT
CASSSRQGTNTGELFF
>TRBJ1-2|.|TRBV18|TRBD1
TGTGCCAGCTCACGAATGAATATGGAGGACAGGGCGTATGGCTACACCTTC
CASSRMNMEDRAYGYTF
>TRBJ2-3|.|TRBV7-9|TRBD2
TGTGCCAGCAGCGCCCAGGGACTCACGGGAGGTACAGATACGCAGTATTTT
CASSAQGLTGGTDTQYF
>TRBJ1-1|.|TRBV28|.
TGTGCCAGCAGTTTCCGCGCTTCAGGGGTTAACTTT
CASSFRASGVNF
>TRBJ1-1|.|TRBV10-3|.
TGTGCCATCAGTGAGGACAGGTACACTGAAGCTTTCTTT
CAISEDRYTEAFF
>TRBJ1-2|.|TRBV2|.
TGTGCCAGCTTCTGGCCCCCTGAGGACTATGGCTACACCTTC
CASFWPPEDYGYTF
>TRBJ1-2|few|TRBV7-9|.
TGTGCCAGCAGCTTGGCAGGGGCCGACGACTATGGCTACACCTTC
CASSLAGADDYGYTF
>TRBJ2-2|.|TRBV15|.
TGTGCCACCAGCAGAGAGGGCCCGGGAGCCACCGGGGAGCTGTTTTTT
CATSREGPGATGELFF
>TRBJ1-1|.|TRBV4-3|.
TGCGCCAGCAGCCAAGGGGGGCGAGAAGGCACTGAAGCTTTCTTT
CASSQGGREGTEAFF
>TRBJ1-5|once|TRBV2|.
TGTGCCAGCAGGGGGGGGGATAGCAATCAGCCCCAGCATTTT
CASRGGDSNQPQHF
>TRBJ2-5|.|TRBV6-5|.
TGTGCCAGCGGACTGATGGGAGAGACCCAGTACTTC
CASGLMGETQYF
>TRBJ1-2|.|TRBV27|TRBD1
TGTGCCAGCAGTTCTCTCACAGGGGCCTATGGCTACACCTTC
CASSSLTGAYGYTF
>TRBJ2-2|.|TRBV6-6|.
TGTGCCAGCAGTTACTCAGCAATATGGACCGGGGAGCTGTTTTTT
CASSYSAIWTGELFF